These 8 T cell receptor beta chains came from one sample sequenced in a study of CD8+ T cells in alopecia areata. Sequencing used cDNA as its template, made by extracting RNA and reverse transcribing it. Repertoires were generated with immunoSEQ multiplex PCR, while TCRdb's copy carries only in-frame clones and drops some. The table includes some 110,000 clones, more than 30% detected once. Sequenced sample: CD4+ T cells sorted from blood. All receptors come from a human donor with alopecia areata.

This sequence joins TRBV30 and TRBJ1-5, with TRBD1 identical over 9 bases. The CDR3 is 16 amino acids. The ends lost 2 bases at V and 0 bases at J; junction bases unmatched: 5. Looked up from germline, CDR1 is GTSNPN and CDR2 is SVGIG (reference sequence). The CDR3 loop is CAWSRQDRGSNQPQHF. In DNA, the CDR3 is TGTGCCTGGAGTAGACAGGACAGGGGTAGCAATCAGCCCCAGCATTTT.

This chain connects TRBV15 to TRBJ1-5; the D is unclear. This CDR3 is 15 amino acids long. V shed 5 bases and J shed 3 bases, with 14 bases lying between them. Germline assignment: CDR1 LNHNV and CDR2 YYDKDF (reference sequence). The chain's CDR3 is CATSAPNRPNQPQHF. In DNA, the CDR3 is TGTGCCACCAGCGCTCCAAACAGACCCAATCAGCCCCAGCATTTT.

The chain has TRBV28 and TRBJ1-1; perhaps TRBD1 as D (6 bases). Germline V CDR1 and CDR2: MDHEN, SYDVKM. Trimming cost V 6 bases and J 5 bases, with 19 bases left between them. This CDR3 is built from 15 residues. In DNA form, the CDR3 reads TGTGCCAGCAGGCCGAGGGGGGCAGGTGAAACTGAAGCTTTCTTT. Its protein product is CASRPRGAGETEAFF.

This clone appeared a few times. The chain has TRBV7-2 and TRBJ2-5; D gene ambiguous. This CDR3 contains 14 residues. Germline V lookup: CDR1 SGHTA, CDR2 FQGNSA. V lost 6 bases, J lost 2 bases, and 13 bases lay in between. The CDR3 coding sequence is TGTGCCAGCAGTTTCTTCTGGCGGCAAGAGACCCAGTACTTC. Protein sequence: CASSFFWRQETQYF.

This clone has more than one count but fewer than ten. V is TRBV29-1 and J is TRBJ2-7; 8 bases line up with TRBD2. Trimming at V came to 2 bases and at J to 2 bases, leaving 5 bases not matched to a gene. Germline V lookup: CDR1 SQVTM, CDR2 ANQGSEA. This CDR3 has 14 residues. CDR3 sequence reads: CSVEQRESPYEQYF. The CDR3 coding sequence is TGCAGCGTTGAACAGCGGGAGTCCCCCTACGAGCAGTACTTC.

This clone was detected only once. The J gene is TRBJ1-1, the V gene TRBV29-1, with D unresolved. Germline CDR1 is SQVTM and CDR2 is ANQGSEA. Trimming took off 4 bases at V and 1 base at J, with 10 bases between the two ends. CDR3 length: 13 residues. The CDR3 region has the DNA TGCAGCGTTGGGAAACAGCAGAACACTGAAGCTTTCTTT. This codes for CSVGKQQNTEAFF.

The chain recombines TRBV13 with TRBJ2-4; 9 bases fit TRBD1. J was trimmed by 8 bases and V by 3 bases; bases with no gene match: 5. The CDR3 is made up of 14 amino acids. The germline gives CDR1 PRHDT, CDR2 FYEKMQ (reference sequence). CDR3 sequence (DNA): TGTGCCAGCAGCTTCGGGACAGGGAAACACATTCAGTACTTC. Translated: CASSFGTGKHIQYF. Full variable domain (remainder filled in from reference TRBV13 and TRBJ2-4): AAGVIQSPRHLIKEKRETATLKCYPIPRHDTVYWYQQGPGQDPQFLISFYEKMQSDKGSIPDRFSAQQFSDYHSELNMSSLELGDSALYFCASSFGTGKHIQYFGAGTRLSVL.

This clone was seen more than once but under ten times. This sequence joins TRBV18 and TRBJ2-7, with D unclear. Germline CDR1 reads KGHSH; CDR2 reads LQKENI. The germline V and J ends were trimmed by 0 bases and 3 bases, with 6 bases remaining between them. This CDR3 comprises 13 residues. Here the CDR3 reads CASSPPDGYEQYF. The CDR3 region has the DNA TGTGCCAGCTCACCACCTGACGGCTACGAGCAGTACTTC.